Listed here are 27 T cell receptor beta chains from one sample, sequenced in a study of shared clonotypes between healthy human individuals. Some clones are missing from TCRdb's copy, which holds only in-frame ones; the method was immunoSEQ multiplex PCR. The sample contains about 2 million clones, about 94% of which appear only once. Naive-designated CD8 cells lacked CD45RO, were positively enriched for CCR7, and omitted terminally differentiated effector memory CD45RA+ cells. Sequenced material: naive CD8+ T cells sorted from blood. These receptors were taken from a man aged 18 to 30 in good health.

This chain uses TRBV27 with TRBJ1-1, with D perhaps matching TRBD1 (5 bases). Germline CDR1 MNHEY, CDR2 SMNVEV (reference sequence). V lost 1 base and J 1 base, leaving 13 bases between the germline ends. This CDR3 has 16 amino acids. Here the CDR3 reads CASSLLGGSGNTEAFF. The CDR3 nucleotides read TGTGCCAGCAGTTTATTGGGGGGGTCGGGGAACACTGAAGCTTTCTTT.

The V gene is TRBV5-5, the J gene TRBJ1-5, with D hard to call. V shed 1 base and J shed 4 bases, with 6 bases lying between them. Germline values: CDR1 SGHKS, CDR2 YYEKEE (reference sequence). The CDR3 runs 13 residues. CDR3 DNA: TGTGCCAGCAGCTTGTGGGGTAATCAGCCCCAGCATTTT. It yields the protein CASSLWGNQPQHF.

A single count supports this clone. The chain carries TRBV27 and TRBJ2-7, with D perhaps TRBD1 (6 bases). CDR3 length equals 17 residues. Germline lookup yields CDR1 MNHEY and CDR2 SMNVEV (reference sequence). The ends were cut back, 5 bases at V and 3 bases at J, with 23 bases in the middle. The CDR3 DNA follows: TGTGCCAGCAGTCCCAGCGCAGGGGACAAAATCCACTACGAGCAGTACTTC. Translated, it gives CASSPSAGDKIHYEQYF.

The chain carries TRBV7-6 and TRBJ2-1; either TRBD1 or TRBD2 may supply D (5 bases each). The CDR3 length is 15 residues. V was shortened by 5 bases and J by 4 bases, with 15 bases between the two germline ends. From germline, CDR1 is SGHVS and CDR2 FNYEAQ. The CDR3 spells CASSVGSGRYNEQFF. CDR3 sequence (DNA): TGTGCCAGCAGCGTTGGTTCAGGGAGATACAATGAGCAGTTCTTC.

The rearrangement links TRBV4-1 to TRBJ1-2; 8 nucleotides line up with TRBD1. The CDR3 covers 13 residues. From germline, CDR1 is MGHRA and CDR2 YSYEKL. V dropped 2 bases and J dropped 7; count of bases not matched to a gene: 3. In DNA form, the CDR3 reads TGCGCCAGCAGCCAACAGGGGGCTGGTGGCTACACCTTC. It yields the protein CASSQQGAGGYTF.

The chain carries TRBV9 and TRBJ2-5; TRBD1 matches 8 bases. CDR3 length: 14 residues. Germline V CDR1 and CDR2: SGDLS, YYNGEE. Losses at the gene ends were 3 bases for V and 7 bases for J; bases not matched to a gene: 8. The DNA for the CDR3 is TGTGCCAGCAGCGACCAGGACAGGGAAGGGACCCAGTACTTC. Translating gives CASSDQDREGTQYF.

V is TRBV7-8 and J is TRBJ2-3; D may be TRBD2 (5 bases). CDR1 SGHVS and CDR2 FQNEAQ come from the germline V gene. CDR3 length: 14 residues. V lost 5 bases and J lost 6, with 15 bases in between. CDR3 sequence reads: CASSDRTGLDTQYF. The CDR3, as DNA: TGTGCCAGCAGCGACCGGACTGGCCTGGATACGCAGTATTTT.

The chain is built from TRBV7-9 and TRBJ2-1; D gene unclear. In germline, CDR1 is SEHNR, CDR2 FQNEAQ (reference sequence). Trimming stripped 3 bases from V and 8 bases from J, with 8 bases between. The CDR3 runs 12 residues. This CDR3 is CASSFIHHEQFF. In DNA form, the CDR3 reads TGTGCCAGCAGCTTCATCCACCATGAGCAGTTCTTC.

This clone was seen just once. V is TRBV9 and J is TRBJ2-5; TRBD2 might be the D (5 bases). The length of the CDR3 is 14 residues. Trimming removed 6 bases at V and 2 bases at J, with 14 bases between. In germline, CDR1 is SGDLS, CDR2 YYNGEE. DNA of the CDR3: TGTGCCAGCAATCTTGGAGGCAGACAAGAGACCCAGTACTTC. This sequence encodes CASNLGGRQETQYF. The entire variable domain, with the rest obtained from reference TRBV9 and TRBJ2-5, is as follows: DSGVTQTPKHLITATGQRVTLRCSPRSGDLSVYWYQQSLDQGLQFLIQYYNGEERAKGNILERFSAQQFPDLHSELNLSSLELGDSALYFCASNLGGRQETQYFGPGTRLLVL.

On this clone itself: The sample has other DNA sequences that encode this CDR3 too. V usage is TRBV9 and J usage is TRBJ1-5, with unresolved D. CDR1 is SGDLS and CDR2 is YYNGEE in the germline V gene. The CDR3 sequence is 13 residues long. Trimming took 0 bases from V and 5 from J, leaving 6 bases between them. The CDR3 reads CASSVEEDQPQHF. In DNA form, the CDR3 reads TGTGCCAGCAGCGTAGAAGAAGATCAGCCCCAGCATTTT. Full variable domain (rest looked up from reference TRBV9 and TRBJ1-5): DSGVTQTPKHLITATGQRVTLRCSPRSGDLSVYWYQQSLDQGLQFLIQYYNGEERAKGNILERFSAQQFPDLHSELNLSSLELGDSALYFCASSVEEDQPQHFGDGTRLSIL.

This chain joins TRBV4-1 and TRBJ2-1; D is possibly TRBD2 (6 bases). V dropped 0 bases and J dropped 13 bases, with 16 bases sitting between them. CDR1 is MGHRA and CDR2 is YSYEKL in the germline V gene. The length of the CDR3 is 14 residues. The CDR3 loop is CASSQDTGAIYQFF. Here the CDR3 DNA reads TGCGCCAGCAGCCAAGATACGGGAGCCATCTACCAGTTCTTC.

Regarding this clone: Other DNA sequences of this sample code for an identical CDR3. CDR3 protein: CASSVGGVSYEQYF. The CDR3 DNA is TGTGCCAGCAGCGTAGGAGGGGTCTCCTACGAGCAGTACTTC. The V gene is TRBV9, the J gene TRBJ2-7; D could derive from TRBD1 or TRBD2 (5 bases each). Looked up from germline, CDR1 is SGDLS and CDR2 is YYNGEE. The CDR3 runs to 14 residues. Trimming cost V 0 bases and J 0 bases, with 7 bases left between them.

The rearrangement joins TRBV11-2 to TRBJ2-7; tentative D call: TRBD2 (6 bases). The germline V gene encodes CDR1 SGHAT and CDR2 FQNNGV. Trimming shortened V by 3 bases and J by 7 bases, and 13 bases separated the two germline ends. This CDR3 spans 13 amino acids. The CDR3 sequence is CASSLAPGREQYF. The DNA of the CDR3 is TGTGCCAGCAGCTTGGCCCCAGGGAGGGAGCAGTACTTC.

The chain is built from TRBV7-9 and TRBJ2-1; possibly TRBD2 for D (7 bases). Germline CDR1 SEHNR, CDR2 FQNEAQ (reference sequence). V was shortened by 2 bases and J by 6 bases, with 20 bases between the two germline ends. The CDR3 is 17 amino acids. The CDR3 is CASSLPPLGRGANEQFF. In nucleotides, the CDR3 is TGTGCCAGCAGCTTACCCCCGCTAGGGAGGGGGGCCAATGAGCAGTTCTTC.

This chain links TRBV7-6 with TRBJ2-1, with D maybe TRBD1 (5 bases). Trimming stripped 3 bases from V and 9 bases from J, with 12 bases between. The CDR3 totals 13 residues. Germline V lookup: CDR1 SGHVS, CDR2 FNYEAQ. The CDR3 DNA reads TGTGCCAGCAGCTTTGGCAGGGAAATTGAGCAGTTCTTC. Translation: CASSFGREIEQFF.

J is TRBJ2-2 and V is TRBV19; D is undetermined. CDR1 and CDR2 (germline): LNHDA, SQIVND (reference sequence). Trimming cost V 7 bases and J 4 bases, with 7 bases left between them. The CDR3 totals 12 residues. The CDR3 sequence is CASMELTGELFF. CDR3 DNA: TGTGCCAGTATGGAGCTCACCGGGGAGCTGTTTTTT.

V usage is TRBV27 and J usage is TRBJ1-1, with 7 bases fitting TRBD1. The length of the CDR3 is 15 residues. Looked up from germline, CDR1 is MNHEY and CDR2 is SMNVEV (reference sequence). V shed 5 bases, J shed 0 bases, and the junction held 6 bases outside the gene matches. CDR3 amino acids: CASSARTGVNTEAFF. The CDR3 nucleotides read TGTGCCAGCAGTGCTCGGACAGGAGTGAACACTGAAGCTTTCTTT.

The gene calls are TRBV7-8 and TRBJ2-7; 8 bases match TRBD1. This CDR3 is built from 17 residues. The V and J ends lost 2 bases and 2 bases, in that order; junction bases with no gene match: 11. In germline, CDR1 is SGHVS, CDR2 FQNEAQ. Here the CDR3 DNA reads TGTGCCAGCAGCTTACGCAGGGGGCCACCATTTACCTACGAGCAGTACTTC. Translating it yields CASSLRRGPPFTYEQYF.

This chain links TRBV5-6 with TRBJ2-5; D call uncertain. V shed 1 base and J shed 4 bases, with 20 bases lying between them. CDR3 length: 17 residues. In germline, CDR1 is SGHDT, CDR2 YYEEEE. The CDR3 protein is CASSLLTEGRIGETQYF. CDR3 nucleotides: TGTGCCAGCAGCTTGCTCACGGAAGGAAGAATCGGAGAGACCCAGTACTTC.

J is TRBJ2-3 and V is TRBV29-1; 11 positions agree with TRBD1. The J segment lost 6 bases and the V segment lost 3 bases, leaving 8 bases of the junction unmatched. Germline V CDR1 and CDR2: SQVTM, ANQGSEA. This CDR3 spans 15 amino acids. The CDR3 sequence is CSVELGTGGTDTQYF. CDR3 nucleotide sequence: TGCAGCGTTGAGCTCGGGACAGGGGGTACCGATACGCAGTATTTT.

This clone occurred once. Distinct nucleotide sequences in the sample also encode this CDR3. The CDR3 nucleotides read TGTGCCAGCAGTTACCGGGGCCCCAATCAGCCCCAGCATTTT. As protein: CASSYRGPNQPQHF. V gene TRBV6-5 combines with J gene TRBJ1-5, with D maybe TRBD1 (5 bases). The length of the CDR3 is 14 residues. Germline-derived CDR1 and CDR2 are MNHEY and SVGAGI. V lost 2 bases and J lost 3, with 8 bases in between.

The chain links TRBV4-1 to TRBJ1-6, with 7 positions matching TRBD1. The trim removed 4 bases at V and 10 bases at J, leaving 13 bases unmatched. CDR3 size: 16 residues. Germline CDR1 MGHRA, CDR2 YSYEKL. As DNA, the CDR3 is TGCGCCAGCAGCCCCCCTTTACAGGGGAGTGAGTCACCCCTCCACTTT. As protein: CASSPPLQGSESPLHF.

The rearrangement links TRBV6-1 to TRBJ1-2; D is unclear. Germline assignment: CDR1 MNHNS and CDR2 SASEGT. The CDR3 contains 14 residues. Trimming removed 2 bases at V and 3 bases at J, with 10 bases between. The CDR3 coding sequence is TGTGCCAGCAGTGAAATGTCGGCAGACTATGGCTACACCTTC. Amino acids: CASSEMSADYGYTF.

The rearrangement links TRBV5-4 to TRBJ2-7; no clear D gene. The CDR3 spans 17 residues. V dropped 0 bases and J dropped 3 bases, with 19 bases sitting between them. Germline lookup yields CDR1 SGHNT and CDR2 YYREEE (reference sequence). This chain's CDR3 is CASSLGSSASFFYEQYF. The CDR3 coding sequence is TGTGCCAGCAGCTTGGGGTCTTCGGCTAGTTTCTTCTACGAGCAGTACTTC.

The gene calls are TRBV5-4 and TRBJ2-7; D gene ambiguous. The CDR3 runs to 14 residues. Germline V lookup: CDR1 SGHNT, CDR2 YYREEE (reference sequence). With 3 bases removed from V and 4 bases from J, the gap between germline ends came to 14 bases. Here the CDR3 reads CASSSSSRSYEQYF. The DNA of the CDR3 is TGTGCCAGCAGCTCCTCCTCGAGAAGTTACGAGCAGTACTTC.

V is TRBV14 and J is TRBJ2-7; a weak D match, TRBD1 (8 bases). The CDR3 sequence is 14 residues long. Germline values: CDR1 SGHDN, CDR2 FVKESK. Deletions cut 5 bases from V and 5 bases from J, with 16 bases between. The CDR3 DNA reads as TGTGCCAGCAGCTTAACGGGGGGACAGGACGAGCAGTACTTC. Protein sequence: CASSLTGGQDEQYF.

The rearrangement uses TRBV19 and TRBJ1-1; no definite D call. Trimming removed 3 bases from V and 3 bases from J, with 17 bases in between. This CDR3 comprises 16 residues. Germline V gene sequence: CDR1 LNHDA, CDR2 SQIVND (reference sequence). Written as DNA, the CDR3 is TGTGCCAGTAGTATCCTTCCGTGGCAGAGAGACACTGAAGCTTTCTTT. Protein product: CASSILPWQRDTEAFF.